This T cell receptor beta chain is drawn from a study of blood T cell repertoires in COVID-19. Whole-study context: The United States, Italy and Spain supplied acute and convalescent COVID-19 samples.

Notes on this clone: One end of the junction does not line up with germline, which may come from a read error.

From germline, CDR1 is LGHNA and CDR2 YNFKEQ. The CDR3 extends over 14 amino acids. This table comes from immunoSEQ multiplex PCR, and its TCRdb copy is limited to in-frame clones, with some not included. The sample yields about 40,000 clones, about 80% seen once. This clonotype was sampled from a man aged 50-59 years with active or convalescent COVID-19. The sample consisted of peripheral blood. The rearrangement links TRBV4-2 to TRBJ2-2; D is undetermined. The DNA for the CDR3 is TGTGCCAGCAGGCAAGATGCAGGTCCCGGGGAGCTGTTTTTT. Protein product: CASRQDAGPGELFF.